The 11 T cell receptor beta chains below all came from one sample that was sequenced in a study of cytomegalovirus exposure and HLA in healthy donors. The PCR contained 60 Vbeta and 13 Jbeta primers. Some clones are missing from TCRdb's copy, which holds only in-frame ones; the method was immunoSEQ multiplex PCR. The table lists about 120,000 clones, approximately 15% of them singletons. The source material was PBMCs. The source is a woman in her late teens or twenties in good health and CMV-seronegative.

This sequence joins TRBV28 and TRBJ2-2; the D gene is possibly TRBD2 (6 bases). V lost 1 base to trimming and J lost 5 bases, with 11 bases between them. CDR3 size: 15 residues. Germline CDR1 MDHEN, CDR2 SYDVKM. CDR3 sequence (DNA): TGTGCCAGCAGTTTATTCGGGGGTTGGACCGGGGAGCTGTTTTTT. This codes for CASSLFGGWTGELFF.

The chain is built from TRBV28 and TRBJ2-3; 10 nucleotides align to TRBD1. Germline V lookup: CDR1 MDHEN, CDR2 SYDVKM. V shed 7 bases, J shed 5 bases, and the junction held 6 bases outside the gene matches. This CDR3 has 14 amino acids. The CDR3 coding sequence is TGTGCCAGCAAGGGGACAGGGGATATAGATACGCAGTATTTT. Protein: CASKGTGDIDTQYF.

This clone appeared a few times. This rearrangement joins TRBV27 to TRBJ1-6; D perhaps matches TRBD1 (5 bases). The CDR3 is 15 amino acids. Trimming removed 3 bases from V and 7 bases from J, with 13 bases in between. Germline V gene sequence: CDR1 MNHEY, CDR2 SMNVEV (reference sequence). Written as DNA, the CDR3 is TGTGCCAGCAGTTTGGGGTGGAGGGGCAATTCACCCCTCCACTTT. This sequence encodes CASSLGWRGNSPLHF.

There are a few counts of this clone. V usage is TRBV27 and J usage is TRBJ2-5; D ambiguous. The CDR3 length is 11 residues. The germline gives CDR1 MNHEY, CDR2 SMNVEV (reference sequence). V was cut by 3 bases and J by 4 bases, with 3 bases left in between. CDR3 sequence: CASSFRETQYF. CDR3 DNA: TGTGCCAGCAGTTTTAGAGAGACCCAGTACTTC.

This clone occurred a few times. This sequence joins TRBV30 and TRBJ1-5, with TRBD1 identical over 10 bases. CDR3 length equals 16 residues. CDR1 GTSNPN and CDR2 SVGIG come from the germline V gene (reference sequence). The ends lost 1 base at V and 6 bases at J; junction bases unmatched: 9. The CDR3 reads CAWSGRQGAMLQPQHF. Here the CDR3 DNA reads TGTGCCTGGAGTGGCAGACAGGGGGCGATGCTTCAGCCCCAGCATTTT.

The rearrangement joins TRBV19 to TRBJ2-3, with D hard to call. The V end lost 3 bases, the J end lost 2 bases, and 6 bases lay between the germline ends. Germline assignment: CDR1 LNHDA and CDR2 SQIVND (reference sequence). The CDR3 runs to 13 residues. This chain's CDR3 is CASSIGHTDTQYF. The CDR3 DNA reads as TGTGCCAGTAGTATTGGCCACACAGATACGCAGTATTTT.

The gene calls are TRBV30 and TRBJ2-2; TRBD2 agrees at 9 bases. The CDR3 consists of 13 residues. After removal of 0 bases from V and 13 bases from J, the junction contained 6 bases not matched to a gene. From germline, CDR1 is GTSNPN and CDR2 SVGIG (reference sequence). As DNA, the CDR3 is TGTGCCTGGAGTGTAACAGCGGGAGGAGTGCTGTTTTTT. It translates to CAWSVTAGGVLFF.

This chain connects TRBV6-4 to TRBJ2-2; 9 bases match TRBD2. V lost 8 bases, J lost 6 bases, and 7 bases stayed unmatched. The CDR3 has 14 amino acids. Germline V gene sequence: CDR1 MRHNA, CDR2 SNTAGT. The CDR3 DNA reads TGTGCCAGCTCTAGGACTAGCGAGGCCGGGGAGCTGTTTTTT. Residues: CASSRTSEAGELFF.

The rearrangement links TRBV27 to TRBJ2-7; TRBD2 is a possible D gene (6 bases). From germline, CDR1 is MNHEY and CDR2 SMNVEV (reference sequence). There are 14 residues in the CDR3. Trimming stripped 6 bases from V and 3 bases from J, with 15 bases between. In DNA, the CDR3 is TGTGCCAGCAGGGAGGGTCCGGGCGTCTACGAGCAGTACTTC. Translating gives CASREGPGVYEQYF.

The chain has TRBV30 and TRBJ1-4; D might be TRBD1 (6 bases). CDR3 size: 14 residues. In germline, CDR1 is GTSNPN, CDR2 SVGIG (reference sequence). V was cut by 0 bases and J by 3 bases, with 8 bases left in between. CDR3 residues: CAWSVKGANEKLFF. For the CDR3, the DNA is TGTGCCTGGAGTGTGAAGGGGGCTAATGAAAAACTGTTTTTT.

This clone was picked up a small number of times. The chain couples TRBV5-4 to TRBJ2-7; a possible D gene is TRBD1 (5 bases). There are 14 residues in the CDR3. V was cut by 2 bases and J by 2 bases, with 11 bases left in between. Germline CDR1 reads SGHNT; CDR2 reads YYREEE (reference sequence). The CDR3 sequence is CASSFSEGAYEQYF. In DNA, the CDR3 is TGTGCCAGCAGCTTCAGTGAAGGGGCCTACGAGCAGTACTTC.